These T cell receptor beta chains were read from a single sample in a study of T cell repertoires in ileal Crohn's disease. Assay: immunoSEQ multiplex PCR; the TCRdb copy retains only in-frame clones and omits some. The table includes 7,000 to 8,000 clones, just under 80% detected once. The sample consisted of ileal tissue. The receptors derive from an adult with Crohn's disease. Both conserved end residues are part of each CDR3. The D gene is left open where the match is weak. Clone size appears in some rows only: once, few, many, or a class for an expanded clone.

clone size	V gene	CDR3 length	J gene	D gene	CDR3 protein	CDR3 DNA
.	TRBV27	15	TRBJ2-7	TRBD1	CASSPRQGGYREQYF	TGTGCCAGCAGTCCCAGACAGGGCGGTTACCGCGAGCAGTACTTC
.	TRBV5-4	16	TRBJ2-2	.	CASSPGTVPNTGELFF	TGTGCCAGCAGCCCAGGGACCGTGCCGAACACCGGGGAGCTGTTTTTT
.	TRBV6-5	14	TRBJ2-5	.	CASSYTGGPGTQYF	TGTGCCAGCAGTTACACGGGGGGCCCAGGGACCCAGTACTTC
few	TRBV9	15	TRBJ2-2	.	CASSVFGANTGELFF	TGTGCCAGCAGCGTATTCGGCGCCAACACCGGGGAGCTGTTTTTT
.	TRBV9	15	TRBJ2-1	.	CASSRVAGWINEQFF	TGTGCCAGCAGCCGTGTGGCGGGGTGGATCAATGAGCAGTTCTTC
.	TRBV5-1	14	TRBJ2-2	.	CASSLGLAIGELFF	TGCGCCAGCAGCTTGGGGCTAGCGATCGGGGAGCTGTTTTTT
once	TRBV6-5	13	TRBJ2-4	.	CASGEVAKNIQYF	TGTGCCAGCGGGGAGGTAGCCAAAAACATTCAGTACTTC
medium-sized	TRBV5-4	16	TRBJ2-1	TRBD1	CASSLAKTGGSDEQFF	TGTGCCAGCAGCTTAGCTAAGACAGGGGGCTCGGATGAGCAGTTCTTC
.	TRBV29-1	14	TRBJ1-5	TRBD1	CSVARTGENQPQHF	TGCAGCGTTGCGCGGACAGGGGAGAATCAGCCCCAGCATTTT
.	TRBV29-1	13	TRBJ2-3	.	CSVEGVHQDTQYF	TGCAGCGTTGAAGGTGTCCATCAAGATACGCAGTATTTT
.	TRBV2	15	TRBJ1-5	.	CASREGGSSNQPQHF	TGTGCCAGCAGGGAAGGGGGGAGTAGCAATCAGCCCCAGCATTTT
.	TRBV5-1	15	TRBJ2-1	TRBD2	CASSLRGDQNNEQFF	TGCGCCAGCAGCCTCCGGGGGGACCAGAACAATGAGCAGTTCTTC
.	TRBV10-3	13	TRBJ1-1	.	CAISEQENTEAFF	TGTGCCATCAGTGAACAGGAGAACACTGAAGCTTTCTTT
.	TRBV19	17	TRBJ2-7	.	CASSITAGSRVGSEQYF	TGTGCCAGTAGTATAACGGCGGGAAGCCGTGTAGGTAGCGAGCAGTACTTC
.	TRBV4-2	18	TRBJ1-3	.	CASSQDLALRNSGNTIYF	TGTGCCAGCAGCCAAGATCTGGCCCTCCGCAACTCTGGAAACACCATATATTTT
.	TRBV19	15	TRBJ2-2	.	CASTMRQKEPGELFF	TGTGCCAGTACCATGAGGCAGAAGGAACCCGGGGAGCTGTTTTTT
medium-sized	TRBV6-1	14	TRBJ2-1	TRBD2	CASSSGGNYNEQFF	TGTGCCAGCTCCAGCGGGGGGAACTACAATGAGCAGTTCTTC
.	TRBV6-1	15	TRBJ2-6	.	CASSAEFSGANVLTF	TGTGCCAGCAGTGCGGAGTTCTCTGGGGCCAACGTCCTGACTTTC
.	TRBV2	16	TRBJ2-1	TRBD2	CASGGEIAGGRNEQFF	TGTGCCAGCGGGGGGGAAATAGCGGGAGGTCGGAATGAGCAGTTCTTC
.	TRBV18	14	TRBJ2-2	.	CASSPGMGTGELFF	TGTGCCAGCTCACCAGGAATGGGCACCGGGGAGCTGTTTTTT
few	TRBV9	15	TRBJ2-3	TRBD2	CASSARLAGGDTQYF	TGTGCCAGCAGCGCACGACTAGCGGGGGGAGATACGCAGTATTTT
.	TRBV7-2	13	TRBJ1-1	.	CASSLVDRQEAFF	TGTGCCAGCAGCTTAGTAGACCGACAGGAGGCTTTCTTT
.	TRBV10-2	13	TRBJ1-4	TRBD1	CASSGGQGEKLFF	TGCGCCAGCAGTGGGGGACAGGGCGAAAAACTGTTTTTT
few	TRBV5-5	13	TRBJ2-7	.	CASSLVKEYEQYF	TGTGCCAGCAGCTTGGTAAAAGAATACGAGCAGTACTTC
.	TRBV6-1	15	TRBJ2-7	.	CASSEGYGGSYEQYF	TGTGCCAGCAGTGAGGGTTATGGAGGCTCCTACGAGCAGTACTTC
once	TRBV7-9	14	TRBJ2-3	.	CASSLYGSTDTQYF	TGTGCCAGCAGCTTATATGGCAGCACAGATACGCAGTATTTT
few	TRBV5-1	13	TRBJ2-5	.	CASSLALGETQYF	TGCGCCAGCAGCTTGGCCCTCGGGGAGACCCAGTACTTC
.	TRBV4-1	15	TRBJ1-1	.	CASSQLDREGTEAFF	TGCGCCAGCAGCCAATTGGACCGGGAAGGGACTGAAGCTTTCTTT
.	TRBV19	16	TRBJ2-7	TRBD2	CASSIDAGGTPYEQYF	TGTGCCAGTAGTATAGATGCGGGAGGAACCCCCTACGAGCAGTACTTC
.	TRBV5-1	13	TRBJ2-1	.	CASSPRTYNEQFF	TGCGCCAGCAGCCCCCGGACCTACAATGAGCAGTTCTTC
.	TRBV7-9	15	TRBJ2-5	.	CASSFLSGKQETQYF	TGTGCCAGCAGCTTTTTATCAGGTAAGCAAGAGACCCAGTACTTC
.	TRBV7-8	13	TRBJ1-1	TRBD1	CASSAGTGTEAFF	TGTGCCAGCAGCGCGGGGACAGGCACTGAAGCTTTCTTT
.	TRBV5-8	11	TRBJ1-5	.	CASSLVQPQHF	TGTGCCAGCAGCTTGGTACAGCCCCAGCATTTT
once	TRBV9	12	TRBJ2-3	TRBD2	CASGGAKDTQYF	TGTGCTAGCGGGGGGGCGAAAGATACGCAGTATTTT
.	TRBV5-1	14	TRBJ1-2	.	CASSLEGYNYGYTF	TGCGCCAGCAGCTTGGAAGGATATAACTATGGCTACACCTTC
once	TRBV10-2	13	TRBJ1-1	.	CATDFIQLRLAFF	TGCGCCACCGACTTTATACAACTTCGTTTGGCTTTCTTT
.	TRBV5-1	14	TRBJ2-1	TRBD1	CASSLPGGRNEQFF	TGCGCCAGCAGCTTACCAGGGGGCAGAAATGAGCAGTTCTTC
.	TRBV6-1	15	TRBJ2-1	TRBD2	CASSTSGRASKEQFF	TGTGCCAGCAGTACGAGCGGGAGGGCCTCTAAGGAGCAGTTCTTC